The 13 T cell receptor beta chains reported below all come from one sample, sequenced in a study of blood T cell repertoires in COVID-19. Profiling relied on immunoSEQ multiplex PCR, and the TCRdb table lists in-frame clones only, not all of them. There are about 350,000 clones in the sample; 65% to 90% occur only once, and about 7% lies in the top ten. The sequenced sample consisted of peripheral blood. These receptors were collected from a woman between 55 and 75 years old with COVID-19, enrolled during active disease.

This clone was recorded only once. The chain couples TRBV5-6 to TRBJ1-2; TRBD1 is a possible D gene (5 bases). Trimming took off 5 bases at V and 5 bases at J, with 16 bases between the two ends. This CDR3 is built from 14 residues. Per the germline V gene, CDR1 is SGHDT and CDR2 is YYEEEE. CDR3 in DNA: TGTGCCAGCAGTCTGTGGGGGGGAGCGTATGGCTACACCTTC. Protein sequence: CASSLWGGAYGYTF.

This rearrangement joins TRBV14 to TRBJ2-1; TRBD2 aligns across 9 bases. Germline V lookup: CDR1 SGHDN, CDR2 FVKESK. CDR3 size: 16 residues. V lost 3 bases and J lost 3; bases outside the gene matches: 6. CDR3 sequence: CASSHSGLAFYNEQFF. The CDR3, as DNA: TGTGCCAGCAGCCACTCTGGACTAGCGTTCTACAATGAGCAGTTCTTC.

This sequence joins TRBV2 and TRBJ2-7; D gene ambiguous. This CDR3 is built from 13 residues. V lost 5 bases and J 3 bases, leaving 11 bases between the germline ends. Germline loops: CDR1 SNHLY, CDR2 FYNNEI. CDR3 sequence (DNA): TGTGCCAGCAGTTGGCAGGCCAACTACGAGCAGTACTTC. Protein sequence: CASSWQANYEQYF.

The chain combines TRBV11-2 with TRBJ2-1, with 10 bases identical to TRBD1. CDR1 is SGHAT and CDR2 is FQNNGV in the germline V gene. With 5 bases clipped from V and 7 bases from J, the junction kept 14 bases outside the gene matches. The CDR3 sequence is 17 residues long. The CDR3 DNA is TGTGCCAGCAGCCCCTCGTTGACAGGGGGCGATCAAAATGAGCAGTTCTTC. Translation gives CASSPSLTGGDQNEQFF.

The chain joins TRBV18 to TRBJ2-2; TRBD1 aligns across 9 bases. V lost 4 bases, J lost 3 bases, and 3 bases stayed unmatched. The CDR3 spans 15 residues. Germline CDR1 KGHSH, CDR2 LQKENI. The CDR3 DNA is TGTGCCAGCTCACGGGACAGGGTCTACACCGGGGAGCTGTTTTTT. Its protein product is CASSRDRVYTGELFF.

This clone has only one observation. At the DNA level, this CDR3 is encoded by other sequences in the same sample as well. In DNA, the CDR3 is TGTGCCAGCAGCGAACAGGGGTACGAGCAGTACTTC. Translation gives CASSEQGYEQYF. This chain links TRBV11-3 with TRBJ2-7; 7 nucleotides line up with TRBD1. The CDR3 has 12 residues. Unmatched junction bases numbered 2, after V lost 5 bases and J lost 4 bases. From germline, CDR1 is SGHNT and CDR2 YENEEA.

This chain connects TRBV30 to TRBJ1-1, with D possibly being TRBD1 (5 bases). V was pared by 5 bases and J by 4 bases, with 14 bases between. The CDR3 spans 13 residues. Germline V CDR1 and CDR2: GTSNPN, SVGIG (reference sequence). This chain's CDR3 is CAWGGLGGTEAFF. CDR3 sequence (DNA): TGTGCCTGGGGGGGACTCGGGGGCACTGAAGCTTTCTTT.

The J gene is TRBJ2-4, the V gene TRBV19, with 7 bases that match TRBD1. The trim removed 4 bases at V and 4 bases at J, leaving 7 bases unmatched. Germline V CDR1 and CDR2: LNHDA, SQIVND (reference sequence). This CDR3 contains 15 residues. CDR3 loop: CASSKDGTVKNIQYF. The CDR3 DNA reads as TGTGCCAGTAGTAAGGACGGGACAGTTAAAAACATTCAGTACTTC.

The chain uses TRBV27 and TRBJ1-1, with D maybe TRBD1 (5 bases). The ends were cut back, 5 bases at V and 8 bases at J, with 15 bases in the middle. CDR3 length: 13 residues. Germline V lookup: CDR1 MNHEY, CDR2 SMNVEV (reference sequence). The CDR3 here is CASSTPPGDEAFF. The DNA of the CDR3 is TGTGCCAGCAGTACTCCCCCGGGGGACGAAGCTTTCTTT.

The chain employs TRBV24-1 and TRBJ2-7; tentative D call: TRBD2 (6 bases). The CDR3 extends over 12 amino acids. The V end lost 5 bases, the J end lost 4 bases, and 8 bases lay between the germline ends. Germline CDR1 is KGHDR and CDR2 is SFDVKD. The chain's CDR3 is CATSVRGYEQYF. In nucleotides, the CDR3 is TGTGCCACCAGTGTCCGGGGGTACGAGCAGTACTTC.

The chain employs TRBV9 and TRBJ2-5, with 7 bases fitting TRBD2. Germline V gives CDR1 SGDLS, CDR2 YYNGEE. The CDR3 contains 14 residues. V trimming: 0 bases; J trimming: 5 bases; junction bases outside the gene matches: 4. CDR3: CASSVGGGVETQYF. The CDR3 coding sequence is TGTGCCAGCAGCGTAGGCGGGGGAGTGGAGACCCAGTACTTC.

CDR3 sequence (DNA): TGTGCCAGCACAGGGGGCGAATGGGGCTTAGAGACCCAGTACTTC. Its protein product is CASTGGEWGLETQYF. The chain carries TRBV28 and TRBJ2-5, with TRBD1 matching 8 bases. The trim removed 7 bases at V and 4 bases at J, leaving 11 bases unmatched. Germline V gene lookup returns CDR1 MDHEN and CDR2 SYDVKM. This CDR3 comprises 15 residues. Looking up the rest from reference TRBV28 and TRBJ2-5 gives the full variable domain: DVKVTQSSRYLVKRTGEKVFLECVQDMDHENMFWYRQDPGLGLRLIYFSYDVKMKEKGDIPEGYSVSREKKERFSLILESASTNQTSMYLCASTGGEWGLETQYFGPGTRLLVL.

The V call is TRBV29-1, the J call TRBJ2-3, with 9 nucleotides matching TRBD2. J lost 4 bases, V lost 3 bases, and 5 bases had no gene match. CDR3 size: 14 residues. Germline V CDR1 and CDR2: SQVTM, ANQGSEA. The CDR3 DNA sequence: TGCAGCGTTGATGGAGCGGGGGGATCAGATACGCAGTATTTT. Encoded protein: CSVDGAGGSDTQYF.